This T cell receptor beta chain was retrieved from a study of blood T cell repertoires in COVID-19. TCRdb's table, derived via immunoSEQ multiplex PCR, lists solely in-frame clones and lacks some. The sample holds around 100,000 clones, approximately 86% seen once. Germline CDR1 and CDR2: LNHDA and SQIVND (reference sequence). J gave up 4 bases and V 3 bases, and 7 bases lay outside the gene matches. The CDR3 extends over 18 amino acids. V gene TRBV19 combines with J gene TRBJ2-1, with 15 nucleotides matching TRBD2. The source of this sequence is an elderly man with acute or convalescent COVID-19. Sample: peripheral blood. As DNA, the CDR3 is TGTGCCAGTAGTATCGGACTAGCGGGAGGGCCGAGTTACAATGAGCAGTTCTTC. Protein product: CASSIGLAGGPSYNEQFF.